Following are 9 T cell receptor beta chains from one sample sequenced in a study of blood T cell repertoires in COVID-19. TCRdb keeps only in-frame clones here, not all; method: immunoSEQ multiplex PCR. This table holds around 98,000 clones, over 70% found once. The sample was peripheral blood. These receptors were collected from a man aged 65 to 85 with acute or convalescent COVID-19.

This clone was counted at least ten times. This chain connects TRBV6-5 to TRBJ2-2; no definite D call. Germline V gene lookup returns CDR1 MNHEY and CDR2 SVGAGI. The CDR3 has 14 residues. Trimming shortened V by 6 bases and J by 8 bases, and 16 bases separated the two germline ends. The CDR3 reads CASRSIQIGGELFF. CDR3 bases: TGTGCCAGCAGGAGTATTCAAATCGGGGGGGAGCTGTTTTTT.

The genes are TRBV29-1 and TRBJ2-7; weak D call: TRBD1 (5 bases). The length of the CDR3 is 12 residues. Germline V CDR1 and CDR2: SQVTM, ANQGSEA. V lost 0 bases and J 3 bases, leaving 6 bases between the germline ends. CDR3 bases: TGCAGCGTTGAAGACAGGGACTACGAGCAGTACTTC. This codes for CSVEDRDYEQYF.

CDR3: CASSSRTSVDGTDTQYF. CDR3 DNA: TGTGCCAGCAGCTCCCGGACTAGCGTAGATGGCACAGATACGCAGTATTTT. The chain combines TRBV7-6 with TRBJ2-3; 9 bases agree with TRBD2. The J segment lost 1 base and the V segment lost 4 bases, leaving 9 bases of the junction unmatched. Per germline, CDR1 SGHVS and CDR2 FNYEAQ. The CDR3 has 17 amino acids.

The chain has TRBV27 and TRBJ2-1; possible D gene TRBD1, 6 bases. V lost 4 bases, J lost 6 bases, and 13 bases lay in between. The CDR3 runs to 14 residues. The germline gives CDR1 MNHEY, CDR2 SMNVEV (reference sequence). CDR3: CASSYYDRTNEQFF. The CDR3 DNA follows: TGTGCCAGCAGTTATTACGACAGGACCAATGAGCAGTTCTTC.

The genes are TRBV27 and TRBJ1-4; perhaps TRBD1 as D (6 bases). Trimming removed 8 bases at V and 5 bases at J, with 21 bases between. The CDR3 totals 16 residues. In germline, CDR1 is MNHEY, CDR2 SMNVEV (reference sequence). CDR3 protein: CASRPNRTVLNEKLFF. Here the CDR3 DNA reads TGTGCCAGCCGACCCAATCGGACAGTGTTAAATGAAAAACTGTTTTTT.

The rearrangement links TRBV18 to TRBJ2-7, with D maybe TRBD1 (6 bases). The CDR3 runs to 20 residues. V was clipped by 5 bases and J by 3 bases, with 32 bases between them. CDR1 and CDR2 (germline): KGHSH, LQKENI. The CDR3 loop reads CASSSTVAHDPGQTLYEQYF. CDR3 DNA: TGTGCCAGCTCATCCACAGTGGCTCACGACCCAGGACAGACACTCTACGAGCAGTACTTC.

The V call is TRBV5-4, the J call TRBJ1-1; D is unresolved. This CDR3 contains 16 residues. Trimming removed 5 bases from V and 0 bases from J, with 17 bases in between. Germline V gene data show CDR1 as SGHNT and CDR2 as YYREEE (reference sequence). CDR3 in amino acids: CASSPPAGRMNTEAFF. CDR3 coding DNA: TGTGCCAGCAGTCCCCCGGCGGGCAGGATGAACACTGAAGCTTTCTTT.

This clone was recorded a few times. The chain couples TRBV5-1 to TRBJ2-7, with TRBD1 as a possible D gene (6 bases). Between the trimmed V and J ends, which lost 0 bases and 4 bases, there was a span of 17 bases. Germline values: CDR1 SGHRS, CDR2 YFSETQ. CDR3 length: 16 amino acids. CDR3 protein: CASSLGRAQGLYEQYF. The CDR3 nucleotides are TGCGCCAGCAGCTTGGGACGGGCCCAGGGGCTATACGAGCAGTACTTC.

With respect to this clone: In the same sample, other DNA sequences code for this CDR3. The V and J genes are TRBV5-4 and TRBJ2-7, with a weak D call TRBD1 (6 bases). The V gene's germline CDR1 is SGHNT and CDR2 YYREEE (reference sequence). CDR3 length: 13 amino acids. V lost 5 bases and J 1 base, leaving 10 bases between the germline ends. This chain's CDR3 is CASSPDRSYEQYF. For the CDR3, the DNA is TGTGCCAGCAGTCCGGACAGATCCTACGAGCAGTACTTC. The full variable domain, completed using reference TRBV5-4 and TRBJ2-7, is ETGVTQSPTHLIKTRGQQVTLRCSSQSGHNTVSWYQQALGQGPQFIFQYYREEENGRGNFPPRFSGLQFPNYSSELNVNALELDDSALYLCASSPDRSYEQYFGPGTRLTVT.